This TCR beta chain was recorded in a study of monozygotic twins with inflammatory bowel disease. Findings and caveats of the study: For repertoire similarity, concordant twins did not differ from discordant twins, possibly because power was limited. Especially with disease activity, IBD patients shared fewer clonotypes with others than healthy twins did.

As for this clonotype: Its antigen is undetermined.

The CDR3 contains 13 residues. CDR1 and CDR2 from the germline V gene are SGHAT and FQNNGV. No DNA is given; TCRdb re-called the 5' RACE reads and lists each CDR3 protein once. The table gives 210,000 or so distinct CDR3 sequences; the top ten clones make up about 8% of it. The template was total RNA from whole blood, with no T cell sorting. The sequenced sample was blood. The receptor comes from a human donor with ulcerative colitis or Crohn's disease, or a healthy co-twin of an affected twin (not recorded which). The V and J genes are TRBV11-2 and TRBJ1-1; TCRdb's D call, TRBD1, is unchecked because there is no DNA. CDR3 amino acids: CASSLLGVAEAFF.